The text below deals with one T cell receptor (beta chain). Its antigen is unidentified. Assay: immunoSEQ multiplex PCR; the TCRdb copy retains only in-frame clones and omits some. The sample lists 150,000 to 160,000 clones; 86% were seen once. This sample was taken from a study of T cell responses to AZD1222 COVID-19 vaccine. Findings and caveats of the study: Repertoire sampling happened only post peak T cell response. Regions left unmutated in variants are reportedly the target of nearly half of spike-specific TCRs. Among the donors, most were white British and more were female, and clonal diversity was possibly underestimated. Vaccine-related CD4 TCRs covered spike, predominating at 160-218 and 743-854.

V lost 2 bases and J 7 bases, leaving 17 bases between the germline ends. Germline loops: CDR1 SEHNR, CDR2 FQNEAQ (reference sequence). The CDR3 contains 16 residues. The TCR was taken from an adult in good health. The chain recombines TRBV7-9 with TRBJ2-2, with a tentative D call TRBD2 (6 bases). Sequencing was performed on peripheral blood, taken on day 0 of MenACWY control vaccination. CDR3 in amino acids: CASSLSPGLQGGELFF. The CDR3 coding sequence is TGTGCCAGCAGCTTATCCCCGGGACTCCAAGGCGGGGAGCTGTTTTTT.